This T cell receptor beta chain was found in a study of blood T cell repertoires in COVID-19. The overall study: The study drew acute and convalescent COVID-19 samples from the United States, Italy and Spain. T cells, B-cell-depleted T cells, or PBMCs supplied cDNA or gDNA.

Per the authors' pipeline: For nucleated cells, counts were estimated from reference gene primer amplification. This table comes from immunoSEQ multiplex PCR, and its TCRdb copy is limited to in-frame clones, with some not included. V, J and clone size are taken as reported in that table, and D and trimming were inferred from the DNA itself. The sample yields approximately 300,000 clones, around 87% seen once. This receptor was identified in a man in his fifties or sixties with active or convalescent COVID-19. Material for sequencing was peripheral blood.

The CDR3 DNA is TGCAGTGCTAGTTCCGGGACAGGGCATGGCTACACCTTC. It translates to CSASSGTGHGYTF. This sequence joins TRBV20-1 and TRBJ1-2; 9 bases agree with TRBD1. The germline V gene has CDR1 DFQATT and CDR2 SNEGSKA (reference sequence). J gave up 6 bases and V 3 bases, and 5 bases lay outside the gene matches. The CDR3 is 13 amino acids.